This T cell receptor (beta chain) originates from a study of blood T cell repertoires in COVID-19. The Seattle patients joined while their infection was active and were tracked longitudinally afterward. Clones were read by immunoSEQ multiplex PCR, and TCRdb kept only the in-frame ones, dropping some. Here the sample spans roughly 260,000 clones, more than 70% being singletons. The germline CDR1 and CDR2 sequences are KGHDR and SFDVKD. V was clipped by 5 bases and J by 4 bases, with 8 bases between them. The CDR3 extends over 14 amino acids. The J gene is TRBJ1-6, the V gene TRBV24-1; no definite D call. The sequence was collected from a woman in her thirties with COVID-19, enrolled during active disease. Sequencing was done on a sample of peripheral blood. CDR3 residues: CATSASPYNSPLHF. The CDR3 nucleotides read TGTGCCACCAGTGCGAGTCCATATAATTCACCCCTCCACTTT.